This TCR beta chain stems from a study of cytomegalovirus exposure and HLA in healthy donors. Study-level background: For the roughly 390 genotyped donors, around 76% fell within the Caucasian-associated ancestry cluster.

It was with 60 Vbeta and 13 Jbeta primers that the PCR ran. Only in-frame clones appear in the TCRdb table, and some are missing; sequencing was by immunoSEQ multiplex PCR. In the table there are 53,000 or so clones, 65% to 80% of which are singletons. The TCR was taken from a man in his thirties or forties in good health and CMV-seropositive. The material sequenced was PBMCs.

The DNA of the CDR3 is TGTGCCAGCAGTAGAACGCCGGGGGCCTACGAGCAGTACTTC. Residues: CASSRTPGAYEQYF. The genes are TRBV6-5 and TRBJ2-7; TRBD2 might be the D (6 bases). V was pared by 5 bases and J by 2 bases, with 13 bases between. Germline V CDR1 and CDR2: MNHEY, SVGAGI. The CDR3 is 14 residues long.